This T cell receptor beta chain was sequenced in a study of T cell responses to AZD1222 COVID-19 vaccine (dated by TCRdb to the early 2020s). About the study as a whole: AZD1222 recipients given second doses at about 4 weeks or at about 12 weeks were pooled, since spike-specific TCR depth and breadth were not found to differ between the two schedules. A total of more than 230 trial participants underwent TCR sequencing, of whom 200 to 220 had received two doses of AZD1222 and 26 had received two doses of the MenACWY control vaccine. Trial participants were enrolled into age subgroups of 18-55, 56-69 and 70-plus years, which contained about 150, 28 and 57 TCR-sequenced participants, respectively. What the research found in general, with its limitations: Participants were mostly white British and included more females than males, and it was suggested by the authors that clonal diversity may have been underestimated. Conclusions about previously exposed vaccinees were limited because only a handful of AZD1222 recipients were SARS-CoV-2 seropositive at baseline. The 56-69-year group was small, and its depth increase did not reach significance, likely because of low power. A significant rise in spike-specific TCR breadth and depth was observed after two AZD1222 doses relative to day 0 and relative to MenACWY recipients. Epitopes outside the regions mutated in the B.1.351 and B.1.1.7 variants were reportedly recognized by nearly half of the unique spike-specific TCRs. The vaccine-associated CD4 TCRs covered the entire spike protein, and the dominant responses fell in regions 160-218 and 743-854. Because no day 14 peak-response samples were available, the repertoires could be characterized only after the peak T cell response.

This specimen's time point label, interpreted: baseline before first vaccination. Samples from vaccinated people were obtained from the UK trials COV001 and COV002, which included a single-blind randomized controlled phase 2/3 trial of AZD1222 (ChAdOx1 nCoV-19) in healthy adults. For TCRbeta chain sequencing, PBMC samples from trial participants were taken at day 0 and at day 28 after the second dose. CDR3 length: 15 amino acids, cysteine to phenylalanine. This entry keeps only the CDR3 DNA: 45 bases, framed from base 1. The CDR3 regions of human TCRbeta chains were analyzed by immunosequencing. On the study's bioinformatics: Repertoire TCRs were matched against a reference library of SARS-CoV-2-specific TCRs generated with the MIRA antigen-specificity platform. Breadth meant the fraction of unique TCRs that were SARS-CoV-2-associated, whereas depth meant the fraction of total T cells that were SARS-CoV-2-associated. Using the MIRA data, each spike-specific TCR was assigned both to the spike region to which the TCR was reactive and to a CD4 or CD8 class. Log10-transformed breadth and depth values were compared by one-way ANOVA with Sidak's multiple comparisons tests. TCRdb holds this immuneACCESS table with in-frame rearrangements only. Some clones are missing; in checked studies, unresolved V genes explain under half, and the rest has no known cause. V and J calls and clone size follow that table, whereas D and trimming were derived from the DNA. The sample includes over 110,000 clones, with about 93% observed a single time. The ten largest clonotypes hold approximately 5.4% of the sample.

Only one count was recorded for this clone. What antigen it recognizes has not been identified. No qualities accompany the bases; no much larger clone lies one base away. The receptor was isolated from an adult in good health. Source: peripheral blood, taken on day 0 of AZD1222 vaccination. The rearranged chain carries TRBV21-1 and TRBJ2-7; no check of the table's D call, TRBD2, against the DNA was made. TRBV21-1 is flagged as a pseudogene. The CDR3 corresponds to CASSVGRTPPNEQYF. The bases read TGTGCCAGCAGCGTCGGGAGGACCCCGCCGAACGAGCAGTACTTC.